This TCR beta chain is from a study of technical replicates of blood from several donors. The method was immunoSEQ multiplex PCR; TCRdb's version includes in-frame clones alone and lacks a portion of them. The sample has approximately 70,000 clones, roughly 98% seen once. Germline V gene lookup returns CDR1 MDHEN and CDR2 SYDVKM. With V trimmed by 3 bases and J by 3 bases, 5 bases remained unmatched. The length of the CDR3 is 15 residues. The sample taken for sequencing was T cells isolated from PBMCs. This chain uses TRBV28 with TRBJ1-1, with TRBD1 matching over 9 bases. The TCR comes from a human donor in good health. The chain's CDR3 is CASSLARTGDTEAFF. CDR3 sequence (DNA): TGTGCCAGCAGTTTGGCGCGGACAGGGGACACTGAAGCTTTCTTT.